The clone carrying this T cell receptor (beta chain) was seen more than once but under ten times. This specimen comes from a study of regulatory T cells in long-lasting Graves disease. Combining iRepertoire HTBI primers with Arm-PCR of CDR3 regions, the authors built TCR beta libraries. MiXCR, applied by TCRdb to the multiplex PCR reads, yields one record per CDR3 protein. Of hundreds of thousands of distinct CDR3 sequences detected, around 12% appear once; the ten largest clones hold roughly 8.2%. Time point of the sample: newly diagnosed GD, antithyroid drugs for less than 3 months. The TCR library used RNA extracted from PBMCs. This CDR3 is 14 amino acids long. Between the trimmed V and J ends, which lost 3 bases and 6 bases, there was a span of 14 bases. The sample also formed part of further work on T cells in Graves' hyperthyroidism and ophthalmopathy. That source adds: The primer set for the first-round RT-PCR of the TCR CDR3 was HTBI. Most thyroid clonotypes that were expanded above 0.001 also turned up in blood.

The specimen comprised peripheral blood mononuclear cells (PBMCs), sampled at new diagnosis, from a patient treated with antithyroid drugs. This sequence was found in a woman in her 30s with Graves disease. The chain joins TRBV12-3 or TRBV12-4 to TRBJ1-2, with a weak D call TRBD1 (6 bases). CDR3 protein: CASSLAGGVDGYTF. The CDR3 nucleotides read TGTGCCAGCAGTTTGGCGGGGGGCGTTGATGGCTACACCTTC.